This is a list of T cell receptor beta chains from one sample in a study of blood T cell repertoires in COVID-19. The method was immunoSEQ multiplex PCR; TCRdb's version includes in-frame clones alone and lacks a portion of them. The sample has 55,000 to 65,000 clones; more than 75% are singletons. The sequenced sample was peripheral blood. These receptors were taken from a man aged 55 to 70 with active or convalescent COVID-19. CDR3s include the opening cysteine and the closing phenylalanine or tryptophan. A D gene is named only where the DNA matches it firmly. Only some rows state a clone size, as once, few, many or a class for expanded clones.

>.|TRBV5-1|.|TRBJ1-3
TGCGCCAGCAGCTTAGGGGACTCTGGAAACACCATATATTTT
CASSLGDSGNTIYF
>.|TRBV28|.|TRBJ1-2
TGTGCCAGCAGTTCAACCCCACAGGGTCATGGCTACACCTTC
CASSSTPQGHGYTF
>.|TRBV7-9|TRBD2|TRBJ2-2
TGTGCCAGCAGACCATCCGGACTAGCGGGAACCGGGGAGCTGTTTTTT
CASRPSGLAGTGELFF
>once|TRBV7-8|.|TRBJ1-1
TGTGCCAGCAGCTTAGTTCAGGGGCCGAACACTGAAGCTTTCTTT
CASSLVQGPNTEAFF
>.|TRBV5-1|.|TRBJ2-5
TGCGCCAGCAGCCCACTAACAACAGGGAGAGGGGAGACCCAGTACTTC
CASSPLTTGRGETQYF
>.|TRBV10-2|TRBD2|TRBJ2-2
TGCGCCAGCCGGGGACGGGGGGGGTGGACCGGGGAGCTGTTTTTT
CASRGRGGWTGELFF
>.|TRBV11-3|TRBD2|TRBJ2-1
TGTGCCAGCAGCTTACTAGCGGGAGCTCGCAATGAGCAGTTCTTC
CASSLLAGARNEQFF
>.|TRBV6-5|.|TRBJ2-1
TGTGCCAGCAAAGTGGGGGCCTTGTACAATGAGCAGTTCTTC
CASKVGALYNEQFF
>.|TRBV7-2|TRBD2|TRBJ2-1
TGTGCCAGCAGAAAACTATCCGGGACTACCATATACAATGAGCAGTTCTTC
CASRKLSGTTIYNEQFF
>.|TRBV27|.|TRBJ2-7
TGTGCCAGCAGTGTACAGGGAACCTACGAGCAGTACTTC
CASSVQGTYEQYF
>.|TRBV12-3/TRBV12-4|.|TRBJ2-7
TGTGCCAGCAGTTTCGCGTACGAGCAGTACTTC
CASSFAYEQYF
>few|TRBV11-2|TRBD1|TRBJ2-2
TGTGCCAGCAGCCCGGGGACAGTCATGAACACCGGGGAGCTGTTTTTT
CASSPGTVMNTGELFF
>.|TRBV7-2|.|TRBJ1-2
TGTGCCAGCAGCCAGACAGCTAACTATGGCTACACCTTC
CASSQTANYGYTF
>.|TRBV27|.|TRBJ2-7
TGTGCCAGCAGTTTAAAATTTAGTAGCCGCGAGCAGTACTTC
CASSLKFSSREQYF
>once|TRBV19|.|TRBJ1-6
TGTGCCAGTAGTATATTCGGGAGGGGGATGAGTTCACCCCTCCACTTT
CASSIFGRGMSSPLHF
>.|TRBV29-1|.|TRBJ2-5
TGCAGCGTTGACTTGGAGCCAAAGACCCAGTACTTC
CSVDLEPKTQYF
>.|TRBV25-1|.|TRBJ2-5
TGTGCCAGCAGTCTCCAGGGGTTAGAGACCCAGTACTTC
CASSLQGLETQYF
>.|TRBV7-2|TRBD1|TRBJ2-5
TGTGCCAGCAGCTTAGGCCCGGACAGGCCCCAAGAGACCCAGTACTTC
CASSLGPDRPQETQYF
>.|TRBV7-7|TRBD2|TRBJ2-3
TGTGCCAGCAGCCGCGGGACTAGCGGGAGCACAGATACGCAGTATTTT
CASSRGTSGSTDTQYF
>.|TRBV13|.|TRBJ2-1
TGTGCCAGCAGCCCCGGAGCATACTCGGAGCAGTTCTTC
CASSPGAYSEQFF
>.|TRBV7-2|.|TRBJ2-5
TGTGCCAGCAGCTCGAATAGCGGCTACCAAGAGACCCAGTACTTC
CASSSNSGYQETQYF
>.|TRBV2|.|TRBJ2-7
TGTGCCAGCAGATCACCTCCCTCCACAGGGCTTGCAAAGGGCTACGAGCAGTACTTC
CASRSPPSTGLAKGYEQYF
>once|TRBV28|.|TRBJ2-4
TGTGCCAGTAAAACAGGGGACTTAGCCAAAAACATTCAGTACTTC
CASKTGDLAKNIQYF
>.|TRBV7-8|TRBD1|TRBJ1-4
TGTGCCAGCAGCTCTAGGCCCCCACAGGGGGCAACTAATGAAAAACTGTTTTTT
CASSSRPPQGATNEKLFF
>.|TRBV2|TRBD2|TRBJ2-5
TGTGCCAGCAGTGAAGCGATCCTAGCGGGGAGAGAGACCCAGTACTTC
CASSEAILAGRETQYF
>.|TRBV7-6|TRBD1|TRBJ1-2
TGTGCCAGCAGCTCCCAGACAGGGGGGTATGGCTACACCTTC
CASSSQTGGYGYTF
>.|TRBV7-8|.|TRBJ1-6
TGTGCCAGCAGCTTAGCGCAGAATTCACCCCTCCACTTT
CASSLAQNSPLHF
>.|TRBV6-6|.|TRBJ1-1
TGTGCCAGCAGCACCCCAGGGGCTGGCTCTGAAGCTTTCTTT
CASSTPGAGSEAFF
>.|TRBV11-1|TRBD1|TRBJ2-5
TGTGCCAGCAGCTTAGCCGACCGACAGGGGGCGAGAGAGACCCAGTACTTC
CASSLADRQGARETQYF
>.|TRBV7-9|.|TRBJ1-2
TGTGCCAGCAGCTTAGCCGGAGGCCCCGGCTACACCTTC
CASSLAGGPGYTF